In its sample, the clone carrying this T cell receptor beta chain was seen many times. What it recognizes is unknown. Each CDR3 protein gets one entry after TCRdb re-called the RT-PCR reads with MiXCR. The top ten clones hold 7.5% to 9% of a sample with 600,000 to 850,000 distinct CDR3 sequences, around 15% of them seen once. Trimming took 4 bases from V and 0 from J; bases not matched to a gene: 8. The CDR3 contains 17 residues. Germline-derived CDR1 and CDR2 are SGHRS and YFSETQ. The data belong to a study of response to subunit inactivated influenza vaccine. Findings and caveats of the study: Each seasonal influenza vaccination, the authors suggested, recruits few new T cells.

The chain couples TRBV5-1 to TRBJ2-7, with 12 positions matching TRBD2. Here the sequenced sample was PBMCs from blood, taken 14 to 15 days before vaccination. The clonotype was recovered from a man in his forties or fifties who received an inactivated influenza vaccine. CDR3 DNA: TGCGCCAGCAGCACTACTAGCGGGGGGCCCATCTCCTACGAGCAGTACTTC. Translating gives CASSTTSGGPISYEQYF.